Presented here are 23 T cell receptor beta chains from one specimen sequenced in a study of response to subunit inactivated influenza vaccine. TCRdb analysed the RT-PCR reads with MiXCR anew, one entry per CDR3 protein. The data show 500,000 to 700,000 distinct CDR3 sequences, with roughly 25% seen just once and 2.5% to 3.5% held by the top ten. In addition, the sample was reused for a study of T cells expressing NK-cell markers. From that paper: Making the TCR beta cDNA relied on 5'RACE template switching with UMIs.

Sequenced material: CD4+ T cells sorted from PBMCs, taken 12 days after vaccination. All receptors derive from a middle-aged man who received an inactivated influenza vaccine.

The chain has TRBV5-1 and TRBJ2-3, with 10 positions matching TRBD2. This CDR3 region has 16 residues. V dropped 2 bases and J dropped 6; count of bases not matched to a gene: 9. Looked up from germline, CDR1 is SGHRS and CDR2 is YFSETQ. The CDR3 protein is CASSFGPGLAFDTQYF. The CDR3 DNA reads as TGCGCCAGCAGCTTCGGACCGGGACTAGCGTTTGATACGCAGTATTTT.

The CDR3 loop reads CASSRLGASSYNEQFF. CDR3 bases: TGTGCCAGTAGTAGGCTCGGGGCTAGCTCCTACAATGAGCAGTTCTTC. This chain uses TRBV19 with TRBJ2-1, with D perhaps matching TRBD1 or TRBD2 (5 bases each). This CDR3 has 16 residues. V lost 4 bases and J lost 0, with 13 bases in between. Germline CDR1 is LNHDA and CDR2 is SQIVND (reference sequence).

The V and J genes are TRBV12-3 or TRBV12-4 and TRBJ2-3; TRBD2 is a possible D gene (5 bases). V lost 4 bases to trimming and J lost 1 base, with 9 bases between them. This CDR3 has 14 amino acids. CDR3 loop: CASSWGAGTDTQYF. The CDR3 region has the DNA TGTGCCAGCAGTTGGGGAGCTGGCACAGATACGCAGTATTTT.

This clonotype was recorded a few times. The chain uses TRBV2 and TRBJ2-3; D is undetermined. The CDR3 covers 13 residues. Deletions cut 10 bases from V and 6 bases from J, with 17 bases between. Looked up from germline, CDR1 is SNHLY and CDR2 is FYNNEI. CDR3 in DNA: TGTGCCACCGAACGGCCGTCCAAGGATACGCAGTATTTT. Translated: CATERPSKDTQYF.

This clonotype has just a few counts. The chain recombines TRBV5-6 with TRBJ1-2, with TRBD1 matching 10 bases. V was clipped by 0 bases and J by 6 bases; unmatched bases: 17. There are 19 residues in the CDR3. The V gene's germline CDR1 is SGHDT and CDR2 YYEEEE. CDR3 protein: CASSLDGSGQGIFRDGYTF. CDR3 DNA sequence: TGTGCCAGCAGCTTGGATGGCTCGGGACAGGGGATATTCAGGGATGGCTACACCTTC. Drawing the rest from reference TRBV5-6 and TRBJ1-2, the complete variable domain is DAGVTQSPTHLIKTRGQQVTLRCSPKSGHDTVSWYQQALGQGPQFIFQYYEEEERQRGNFPDRFSGHQFPNYSSELNVNALLLGDSALYLCASSLDGSGQGIFRDGYTFGSGTRLTVV.

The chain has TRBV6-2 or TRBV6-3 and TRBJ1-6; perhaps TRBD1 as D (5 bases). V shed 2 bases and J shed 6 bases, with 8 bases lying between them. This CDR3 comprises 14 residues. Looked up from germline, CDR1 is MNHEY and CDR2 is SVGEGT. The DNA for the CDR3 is TGTGCCAGCAGTTACGACAGAAGTAATTCACCCCTCCACTTT. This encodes CASSYDRSNSPLHF.

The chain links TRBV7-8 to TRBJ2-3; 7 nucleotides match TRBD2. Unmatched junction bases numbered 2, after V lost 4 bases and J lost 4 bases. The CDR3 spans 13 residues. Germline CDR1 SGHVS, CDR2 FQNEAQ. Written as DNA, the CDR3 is TGTGCCAGCAGCTGGACTAGGTCAGATACGCAGTATTTT. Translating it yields CASSWTRSDTQYF.

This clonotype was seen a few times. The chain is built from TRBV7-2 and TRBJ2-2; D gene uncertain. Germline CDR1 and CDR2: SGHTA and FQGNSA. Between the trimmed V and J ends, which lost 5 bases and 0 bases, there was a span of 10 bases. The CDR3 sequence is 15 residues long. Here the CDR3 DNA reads TGTGCCAGCAGCCGCAGTTGGGCGAACACCGGGGAGCTGTTTTTT. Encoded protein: CASSRSWANTGELFF.

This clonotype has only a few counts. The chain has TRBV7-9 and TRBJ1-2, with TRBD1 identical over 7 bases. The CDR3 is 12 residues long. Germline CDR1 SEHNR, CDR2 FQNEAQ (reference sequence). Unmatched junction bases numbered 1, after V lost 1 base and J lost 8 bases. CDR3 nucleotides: TGTGCCAGCAGCTTAGAGGGGGCCGGCTACACCTTC. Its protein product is CASSLEGAGYTF.

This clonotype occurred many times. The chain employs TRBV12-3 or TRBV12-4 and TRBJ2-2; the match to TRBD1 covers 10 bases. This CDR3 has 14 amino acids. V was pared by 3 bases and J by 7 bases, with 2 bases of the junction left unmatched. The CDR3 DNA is TGTGCCAGCAGTTTGACAGGGGGCAACGGGGAGCTGTTTTTT. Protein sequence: CASSLTGGNGELFF.

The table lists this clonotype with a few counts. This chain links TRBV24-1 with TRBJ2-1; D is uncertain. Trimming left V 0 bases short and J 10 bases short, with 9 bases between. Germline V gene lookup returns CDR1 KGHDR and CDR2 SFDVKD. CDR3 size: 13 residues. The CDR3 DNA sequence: TGTGCCACCAGTGATTTGCTACAAGAGGAGCAGTTCTTC. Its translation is CATSDLLQEEQFF.

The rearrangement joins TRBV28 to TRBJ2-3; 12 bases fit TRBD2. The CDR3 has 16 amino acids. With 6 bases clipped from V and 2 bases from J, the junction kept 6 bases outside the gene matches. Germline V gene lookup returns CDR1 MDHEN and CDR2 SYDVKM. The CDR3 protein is CASSSTSGGITDTQYF. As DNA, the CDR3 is TGTGCCAGCAGCTCGACTAGCGGGGGTATCACAGATACGCAGTATTTT.

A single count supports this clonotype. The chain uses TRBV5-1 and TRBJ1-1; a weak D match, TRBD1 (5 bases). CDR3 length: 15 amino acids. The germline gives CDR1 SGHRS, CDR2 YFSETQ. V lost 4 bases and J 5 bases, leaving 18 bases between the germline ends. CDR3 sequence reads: CASSGLGDSGTEAFF. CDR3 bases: TGCGCCAGCAGCGGCCTAGGTGACAGCGGTACTGAAGCTTTCTTT.

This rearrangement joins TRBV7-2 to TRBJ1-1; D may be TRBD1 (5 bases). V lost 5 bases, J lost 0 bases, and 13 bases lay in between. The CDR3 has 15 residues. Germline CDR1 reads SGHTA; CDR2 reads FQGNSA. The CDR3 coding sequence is TGTGCCAGCAGCCGGAGGGACGGCATGAACACTGAAGCTTTCTTT. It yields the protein CASSRRDGMNTEAFF.

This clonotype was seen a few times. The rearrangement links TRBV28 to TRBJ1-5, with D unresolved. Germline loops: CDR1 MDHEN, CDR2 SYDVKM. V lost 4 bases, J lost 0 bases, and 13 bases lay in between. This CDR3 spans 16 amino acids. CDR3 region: CASSSTVEVSNQPQHF. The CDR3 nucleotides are TGTGCCAGCAGTTCGACGGTGGAGGTTAGCAATCAGCCCCAGCATTTT.

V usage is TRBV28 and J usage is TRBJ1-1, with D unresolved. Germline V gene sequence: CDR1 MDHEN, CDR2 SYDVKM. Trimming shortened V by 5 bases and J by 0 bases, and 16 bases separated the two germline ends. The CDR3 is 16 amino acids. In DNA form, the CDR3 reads TGTGCCAGCAGTCCCCCAGGATGGGGTATGAACACTGAAGCTTTCTTT. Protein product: CASSPPGWGMNTEAFF.

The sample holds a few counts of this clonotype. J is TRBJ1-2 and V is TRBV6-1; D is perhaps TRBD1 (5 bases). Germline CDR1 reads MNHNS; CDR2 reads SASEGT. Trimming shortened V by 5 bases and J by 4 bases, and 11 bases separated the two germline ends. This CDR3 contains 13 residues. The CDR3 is CASSSRVSYGYTF. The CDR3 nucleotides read TGTGCCAGCAGTAGCAGGGTTTCCTATGGCTACACCTTC.

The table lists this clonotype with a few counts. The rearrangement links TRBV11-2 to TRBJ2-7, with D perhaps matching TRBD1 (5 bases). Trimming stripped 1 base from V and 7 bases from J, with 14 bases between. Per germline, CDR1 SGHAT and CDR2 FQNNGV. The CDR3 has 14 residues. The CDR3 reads CASSLADNGREQYF. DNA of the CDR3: TGTGCCAGCAGCTTAGCGGACAACGGTAGGGAGCAGTACTTC.

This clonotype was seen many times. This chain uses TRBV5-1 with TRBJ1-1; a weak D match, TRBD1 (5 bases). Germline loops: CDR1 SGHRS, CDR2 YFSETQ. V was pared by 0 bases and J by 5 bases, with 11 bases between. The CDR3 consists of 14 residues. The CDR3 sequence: CASSLGGAWTEAFF. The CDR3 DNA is TGCGCCAGCAGCTTGGGTGGGGCATGGACTGAAGCTTTCTTT.

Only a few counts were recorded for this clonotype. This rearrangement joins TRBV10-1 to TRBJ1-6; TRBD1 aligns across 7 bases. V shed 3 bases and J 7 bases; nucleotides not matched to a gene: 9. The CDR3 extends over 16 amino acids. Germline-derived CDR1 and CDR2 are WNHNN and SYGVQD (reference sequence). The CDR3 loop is CASSDSTGSTNSPLHF. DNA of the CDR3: TGCGCCAGCAGTGACTCGACAGGGTCCACAAATTCACCCCTCCACTTT.

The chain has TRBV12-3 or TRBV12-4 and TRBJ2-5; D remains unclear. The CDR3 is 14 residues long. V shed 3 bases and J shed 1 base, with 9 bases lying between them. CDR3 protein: CASSLWQTQETQYF. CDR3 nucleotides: TGTGCCAGCAGTTTGTGGCAAACCCAAGAGACCCAGTACTTC.

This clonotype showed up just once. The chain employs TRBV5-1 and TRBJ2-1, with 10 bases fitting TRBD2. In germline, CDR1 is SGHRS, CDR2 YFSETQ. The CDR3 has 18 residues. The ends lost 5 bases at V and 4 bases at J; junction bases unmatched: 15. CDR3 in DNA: TGCGCCAGCAGATTAGCCCAGGCTAGCGGGAGACTGTACAATGAGCAGTTCTTC. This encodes CASRLAQASGRLYNEQFF. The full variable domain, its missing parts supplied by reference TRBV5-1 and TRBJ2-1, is KAGVTQTPRYLIKTRGQQVTLSCSPISGHRSVSWYQQTPGQGLQFLFEYFSETQRNKGNFPGRFSGRQFSNSRSEMNVSTLELGDSALYLCASRLAQASGRLYNEQFFGPGTRLTVL.

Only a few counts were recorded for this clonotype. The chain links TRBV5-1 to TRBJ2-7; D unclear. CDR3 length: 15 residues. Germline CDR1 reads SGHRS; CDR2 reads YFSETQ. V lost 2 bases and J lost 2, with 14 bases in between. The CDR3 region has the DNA TGCGCCAGCAGCTTTGGTCTACGAGACACCTACGAGCAGTACTTC. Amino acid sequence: CASSFGLRDTYEQYF.